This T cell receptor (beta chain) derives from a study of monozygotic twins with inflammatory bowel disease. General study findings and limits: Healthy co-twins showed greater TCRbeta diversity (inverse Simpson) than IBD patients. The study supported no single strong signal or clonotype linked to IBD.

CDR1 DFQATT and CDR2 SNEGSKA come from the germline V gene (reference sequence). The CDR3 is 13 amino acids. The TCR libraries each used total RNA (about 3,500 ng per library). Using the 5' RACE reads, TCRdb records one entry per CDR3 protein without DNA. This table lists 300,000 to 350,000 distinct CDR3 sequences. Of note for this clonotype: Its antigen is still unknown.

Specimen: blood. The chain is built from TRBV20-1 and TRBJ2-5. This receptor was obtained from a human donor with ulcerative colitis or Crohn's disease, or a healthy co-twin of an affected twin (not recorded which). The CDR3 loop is CSASWWYQETQYF.